This T cell receptor beta chain was recovered during a study of shared clonotypes between healthy human individuals. V was pared by 8 bases and J by 7 bases, with 12 bases between. The CDR3 sequence is 11 residues long. Per germline, CDR1 MDHEN and CDR2 SYDVKM. For each subset, genomic DNA was distributed in equal portions over several immunoSEQ plates. Each sorted subset replicate got 200 ng genomic DNA, 30,000 or so genomes. The repertoire was sequenced with immunoSEQ multiplex PCR; TCRdb's copy has only in-frame clones and lacks some. The data hold fewer than 850,000 clones, with about 90% observed a single time. Comments on this clone: As yet, its antigen is unknown.

Whole-study findings and limits: Clonotype sharing across a few donors was observed for around 5% of naive CD4 clonotypes.

The J gene is TRBJ2-7, the V gene TRBV28, with D hard to call. The TCR was taken from a young man in good health. Some clones in this sample may be carry-over from other donors' samples. The sequencing input was memory CD8+ T cells from PBMCs. Described subset: CD45RO+ cells pooled with CCR7-negative TemRA cells. CDR3 DNA sequence: TGTGCCAGCTCCAGACATACAGAGCAGTACTTC. Translated: CASSRHTEQYF. The full variable domain, with the rest looked up from reference TRBV28 and TRBJ2-7, is DVKVTQSSRYLVKRTGEKVFLECVQDMDHENMFWYRQDPGLGLRLIYFSYDVKMKEKGDIPEGYSVSREKKERFSLILESASTNQTSMYLCASSRHTEQYFGPGTRLTVT.